A selection of T cell receptor beta chains follows, all from one sample in a study of human T cells and chemical hapten exposure. Each CDR3 protein gets one entry after TCRdb re-called the RACE reads with MiXCR. The repertoire includes over 300,000 distinct CDR3 sequences, around 5.5% of them detected once, and about 2.5% sits in the top ten. Specimen: whole blood, collected in connection with sensitization to the hapten diphenylcyclopropenone (DPC). The source is a woman in her 50s with alopecia areata. Some clones in this sample may be carry-over from other donors' samples. Each CDR3 is given without its conserved first and last residue.

V gene,J gene,CDR3 length,CDR3 protein
TRBV27,TRBJ2-4,14,ASSPERENPKNIQY
TRBV6-5,TRBJ2-5,12,ASSGGEAGGTQY
TRBV24-1,TRBJ1-5,13,ATGVDRGSNQPQH
TRBV9,TRBJ2-1,12,ASSVDSSYNEQF
TRBV2,TRBJ1-1,13,ASSGLTGTGTEAF
TRBV24-1,TRBJ2-5,14,ATSGSYARAGETQY
TRBV10-3,TRBJ1-2,11,AITDNPSYGYT
TRBV5-5,TRBJ2-2,14,ASSLGGLERAGELF
TRBV19,TRBJ2-7,16,ASSIDLRVWTSGYEQY
TRBV6-6,TRBJ2-7,12,ASSTGTGVYEQY
TRBV5-1,TRBJ2-7,12,ASSALGQGYEQY
TRBV2,TRBJ2-5,15,ASSEVFTGRVGKTQY
TRBV6-6,TRBJ2-3,10,ASTRMTDTQY
TRBV4-1,TRBJ2-3,11,ASSRGPKDTQY
TRBV6-2/TRBV6-3,TRBJ1-4,11,ASSRRTDEKLF
TRBV7-9,TRBJ2-2,14,ASSLAGTGNTGELF
TRBV6-6,TRBJ2-7,10,ASRAGPYEQY
TRBV12-3/TRBV12-4,TRBJ2-1,13,ASSVGTPGYNEQF
TRBV6-5,TRBJ2-2,12,ASTTDSYTGELF
TRBV7-2,TRBJ2-3,11,ASSLMLADTQY
TRBV14,TRBJ1-1,13,ASSPGAGWNTEAF
TRBV7-8,TRBJ2-5,13,ASSLDRAPLGTQY
TRBV5-1,TRBJ2-3,13,ASSLGGRMTDTQY